This TCR beta chain was recovered during a study of breast tumors, draining lymph nodes, adjacent tissues. Whole-study findings and limits: Tumor repertoires ranked between lymph nodes and nontumor tissue in diversity, with V and J gene preferences. Data fit most tumor T cells coming from lymph node, expanding in tumor. That most tumor T cells come from lymph nodes remained unproven. Tumor and nontumor repertoires were significantly more similar in luminal-like than in basal-like breast cancer.

At least ten counts were recorded for this clonotype. Its antigen is not identified. The lymph nodes were axillary draining lymph nodes from breast cancer patients. TCRdb recomputed calls from the multiplex PCR reads with MiXCR, one row per CDR3 protein. The top ten clones hold about 2.6% of a sample with around 140,000 distinct CDR3 sequences, about 20% of them seen once. This sequence originates from a female donor with breast cancer. Some clones in this sample may be carry-over from other donors' samples. Sequencing was performed on axillary lymph node tissue.

The CDR3 is CASSLRGLYEQYF. The CDR3 DNA sequence: TGTGCCAGCAGTTTAAGGGGGCTATACGAGCAGTACTTC. This chain joins TRBV12-3 or TRBV12-4 and TRBJ2-7; 7 bases are a match to TRBD1. The CDR3 extends over 13 amino acids. Trimming cost V 2 bases and J 4 bases; bases outside gene matches: 2.